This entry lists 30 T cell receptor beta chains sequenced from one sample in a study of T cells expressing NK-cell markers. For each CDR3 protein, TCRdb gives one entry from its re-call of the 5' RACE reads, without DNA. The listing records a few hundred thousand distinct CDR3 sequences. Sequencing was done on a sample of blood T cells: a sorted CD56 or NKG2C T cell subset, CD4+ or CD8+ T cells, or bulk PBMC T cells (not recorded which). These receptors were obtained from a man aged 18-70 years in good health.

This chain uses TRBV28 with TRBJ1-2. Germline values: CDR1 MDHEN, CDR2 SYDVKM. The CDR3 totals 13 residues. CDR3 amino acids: CATSQNLRYGYTF.

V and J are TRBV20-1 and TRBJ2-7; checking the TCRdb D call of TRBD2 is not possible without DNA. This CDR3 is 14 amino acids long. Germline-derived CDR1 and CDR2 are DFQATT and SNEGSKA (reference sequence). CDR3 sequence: CSASMTSGGYEQYF.

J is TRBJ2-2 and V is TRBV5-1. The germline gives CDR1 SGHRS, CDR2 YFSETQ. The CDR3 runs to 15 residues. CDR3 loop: CASSFRQVNTGELFF.

The CDR3 loop is CSARDGGVENTIYF. V gene TRBV20-1 combines with J gene TRBJ1-3; the TRBD1 assignment by TCRdb is unverifiable without DNA. Germline V gene lookup returns CDR1 DFQATT and CDR2 SNEGSKA (reference sequence). The CDR3 covers 14 residues.

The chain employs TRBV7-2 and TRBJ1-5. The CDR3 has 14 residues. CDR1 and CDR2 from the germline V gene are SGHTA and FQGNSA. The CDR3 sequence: CASSLAGSSQPQHF.

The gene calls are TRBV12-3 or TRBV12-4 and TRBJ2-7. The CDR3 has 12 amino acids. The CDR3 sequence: CASSRNAQEQYF.

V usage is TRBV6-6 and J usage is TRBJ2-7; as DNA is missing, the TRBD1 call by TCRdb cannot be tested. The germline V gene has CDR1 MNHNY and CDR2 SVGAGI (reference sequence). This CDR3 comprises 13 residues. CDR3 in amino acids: CASSPRGVNEQYF.

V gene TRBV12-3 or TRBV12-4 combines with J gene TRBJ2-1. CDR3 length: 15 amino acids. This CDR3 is CASSLMVTLSHEQFF.

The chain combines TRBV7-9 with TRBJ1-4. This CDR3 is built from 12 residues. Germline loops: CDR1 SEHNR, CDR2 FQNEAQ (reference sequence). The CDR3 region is CASSRGAEKLFF.

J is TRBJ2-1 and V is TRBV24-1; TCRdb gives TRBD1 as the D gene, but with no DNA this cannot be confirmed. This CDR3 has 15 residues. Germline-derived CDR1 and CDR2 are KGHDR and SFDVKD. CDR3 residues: CATSQGGGPLNEQFF.

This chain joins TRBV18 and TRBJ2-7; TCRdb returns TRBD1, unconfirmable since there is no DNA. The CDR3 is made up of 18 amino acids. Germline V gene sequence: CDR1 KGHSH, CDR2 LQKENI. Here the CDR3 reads CASSRPTGTGFGSIEQYF. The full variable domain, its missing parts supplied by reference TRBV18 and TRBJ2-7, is NAGVMQNPRHLVRRRGQEARLRCSPMKGHSHVYWYRQLPEEGLKFMVYLQKENIIDESGMPKERFSAEFPKEGPSILRIQQVVRGDSAAYFCASSRPTGTGFGSIEQYFGPGTRLTVT.

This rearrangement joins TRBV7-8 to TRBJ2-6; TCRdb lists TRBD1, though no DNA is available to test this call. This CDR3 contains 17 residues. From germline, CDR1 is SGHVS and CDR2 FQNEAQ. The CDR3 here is CASSIPGTGVLGDVLTF.

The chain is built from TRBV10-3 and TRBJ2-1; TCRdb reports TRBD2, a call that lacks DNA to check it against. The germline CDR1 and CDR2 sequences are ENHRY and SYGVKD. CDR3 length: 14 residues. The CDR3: CAISKVGLVNEQFF.

The CDR3 protein is CARGGTSGSYNEQFF. The chain employs TRBV2 and TRBJ2-1; absent DNA, TCRdb's TRBD2 call cannot be checked. Germline V gives CDR1 SNHLY, CDR2 FYNNEI. The CDR3 has 15 residues.

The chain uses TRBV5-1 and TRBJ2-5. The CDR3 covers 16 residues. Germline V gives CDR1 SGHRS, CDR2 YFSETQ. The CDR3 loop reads CASSRFGSQSQETQYF.

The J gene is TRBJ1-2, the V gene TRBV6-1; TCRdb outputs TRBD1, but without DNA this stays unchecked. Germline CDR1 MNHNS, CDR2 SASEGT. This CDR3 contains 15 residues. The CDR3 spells CASSADRTPNYGYTF.

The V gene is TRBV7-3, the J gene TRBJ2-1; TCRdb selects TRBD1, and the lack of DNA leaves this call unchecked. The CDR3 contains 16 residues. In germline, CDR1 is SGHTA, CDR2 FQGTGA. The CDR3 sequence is CASSRTGGSSYNEQFF.

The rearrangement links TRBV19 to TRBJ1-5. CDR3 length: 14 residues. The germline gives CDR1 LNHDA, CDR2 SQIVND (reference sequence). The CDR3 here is CASRGRGGNQPQHF.

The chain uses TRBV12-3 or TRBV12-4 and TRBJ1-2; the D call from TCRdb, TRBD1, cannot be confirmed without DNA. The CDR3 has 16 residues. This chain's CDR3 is CASSLGRRDKAYGYTF.

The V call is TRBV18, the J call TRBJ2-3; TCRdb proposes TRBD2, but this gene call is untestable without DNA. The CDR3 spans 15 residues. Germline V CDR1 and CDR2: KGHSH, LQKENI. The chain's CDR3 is CASSSRTSGADTQYF.

The CDR3: CASSLNNPPYGYTF. The chain is built from TRBV12-3 or TRBV12-4 and TRBJ1-2. This CDR3 has 14 residues.

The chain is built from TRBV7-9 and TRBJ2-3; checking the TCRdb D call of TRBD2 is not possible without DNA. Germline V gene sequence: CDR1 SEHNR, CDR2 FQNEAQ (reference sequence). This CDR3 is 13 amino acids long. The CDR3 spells CASATRDVNTQYF.

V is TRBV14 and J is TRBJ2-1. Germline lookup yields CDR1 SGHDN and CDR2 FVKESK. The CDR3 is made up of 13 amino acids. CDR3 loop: CASSQGTQTRQFF.

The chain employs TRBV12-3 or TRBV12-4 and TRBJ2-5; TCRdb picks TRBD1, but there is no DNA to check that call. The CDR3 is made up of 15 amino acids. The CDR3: CASSLGTGGGRTQYF.

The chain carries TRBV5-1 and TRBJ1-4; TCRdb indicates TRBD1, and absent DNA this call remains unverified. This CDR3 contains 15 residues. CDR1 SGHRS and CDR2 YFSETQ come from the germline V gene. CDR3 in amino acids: CASSLTGTTNEKLFF.

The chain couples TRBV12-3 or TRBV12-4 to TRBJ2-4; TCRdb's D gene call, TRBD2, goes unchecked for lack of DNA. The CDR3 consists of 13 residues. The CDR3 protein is CASRDLAKNIQYF.

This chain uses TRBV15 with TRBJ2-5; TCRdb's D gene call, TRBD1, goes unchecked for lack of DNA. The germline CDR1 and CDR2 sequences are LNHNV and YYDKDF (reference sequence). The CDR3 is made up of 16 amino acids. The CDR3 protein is CATSGQTTAGGETQYF.

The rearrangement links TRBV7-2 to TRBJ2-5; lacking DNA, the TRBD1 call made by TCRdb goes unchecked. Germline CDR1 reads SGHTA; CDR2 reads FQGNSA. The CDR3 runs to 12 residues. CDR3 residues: CASSTGARTQYF.

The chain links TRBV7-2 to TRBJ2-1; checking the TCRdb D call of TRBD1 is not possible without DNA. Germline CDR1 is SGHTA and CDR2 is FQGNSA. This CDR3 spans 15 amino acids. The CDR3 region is CASKDGGDIYNEQFF.

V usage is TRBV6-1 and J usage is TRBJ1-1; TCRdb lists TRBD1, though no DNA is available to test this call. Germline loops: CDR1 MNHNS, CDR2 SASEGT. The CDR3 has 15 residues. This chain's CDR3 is CASSDARGLNTEAFF.